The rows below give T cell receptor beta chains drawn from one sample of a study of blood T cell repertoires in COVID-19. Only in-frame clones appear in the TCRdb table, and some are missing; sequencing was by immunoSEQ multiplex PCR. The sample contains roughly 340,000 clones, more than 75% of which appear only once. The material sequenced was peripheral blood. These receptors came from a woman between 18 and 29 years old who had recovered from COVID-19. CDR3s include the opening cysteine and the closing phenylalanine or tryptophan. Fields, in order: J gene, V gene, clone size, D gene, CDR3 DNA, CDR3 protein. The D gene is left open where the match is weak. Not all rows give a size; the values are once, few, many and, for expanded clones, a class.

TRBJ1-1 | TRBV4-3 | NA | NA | TGCGCCAGCAGCCAAGATATACAGGGAGAGACTGAAGCTTTCTTT | CASSQDIQGETEAFF
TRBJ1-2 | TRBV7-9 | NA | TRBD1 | TGTGCCAGCAGCCAGACAGACAGGGTTCGCGGCTACACCTTC | CASSQTDRVRGYTF
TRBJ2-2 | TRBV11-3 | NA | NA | TGTGCCAGCAGCCGAAACGCGGGCGGAACCACCGGGGAGCTGTTTTTT | CASSRNAGGTTGELFF
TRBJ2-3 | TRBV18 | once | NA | TGTGCCAGCTCACCACCCGAGTTAGATACGCAGTATTTT | CASSPPELDTQYF
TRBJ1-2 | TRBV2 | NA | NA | TGTGCCAGCAGTGAAGCGCGGAACTATGGCTACACCTTC | CASSEARNYGYTF
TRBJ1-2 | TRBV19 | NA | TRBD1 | TGTGCCAGTAGACCACCGGGACAGCCTAACTATGGCTACACCTTC | CASRPPGQPNYGYTF
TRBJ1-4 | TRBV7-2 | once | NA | TGTGCCAGCAGCTTACGAGGAGAGAATGAAAAACTGTTTTTT | CASSLRGENEKLFF
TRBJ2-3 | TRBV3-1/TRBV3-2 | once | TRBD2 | TGTGCCAGCAGCCCCCACTGGACTAGCGGGTCGGATACGCAGTATTTT | CASSPHWTSGSDTQYF
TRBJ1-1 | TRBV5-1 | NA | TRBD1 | TGCGCCAGCAGCCCAGGGACAGGGCCCACTGAAGCTTTCTTT | CASSPGTGPTEAFF
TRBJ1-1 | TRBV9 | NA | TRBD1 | TGTGCCAGCAGCGCATTACCGGGACAGGGAGGCACTGAAGCTTTCTTT | CASSALPGQGGTEAFF
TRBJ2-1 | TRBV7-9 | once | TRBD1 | TGTGCCAGCAGCTCACAGGGGGCCTCCTACAATGAGCAGTTCTTC | CASSSQGASYNEQFF
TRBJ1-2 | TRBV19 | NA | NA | TGTGCCAGTAGTAGGGGGCTTCCTAAGGGCTACACCTTC | CASSRGLPKGYTF
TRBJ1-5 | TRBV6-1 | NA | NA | TGTGCCAGCAGTGAAACGGGGGGAGAGAGCAATCAGCCCCAGCATTTT | CASSETGGESNQPQHF
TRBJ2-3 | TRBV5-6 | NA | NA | TGTGCCAGCAGCTTGGGCAGGGGGGTCACAGATACGCAGTATTTT | CASSLGRGVTDTQYF
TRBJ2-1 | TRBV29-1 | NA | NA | TGCAGCGTGCCGTCTAGCGTGACACACAATGAGCAGTTCTTC | CSVPSSVTHNEQFF
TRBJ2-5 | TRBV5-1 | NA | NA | TGCGCCAGCAGCTTTACAGGTCCCCAAGAGACCCAGTACTTC | CASSFTGPQETQYF
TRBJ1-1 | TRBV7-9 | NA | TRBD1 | TGTGCCAGCAGCTTAGGGTGGGGACAGTTGGCAGATGAAGCTTTCTTT | CASSLGWGQLADEAFF
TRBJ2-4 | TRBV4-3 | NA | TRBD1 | TGCGCCAGCAGCCAAGAACCAGGGGGCAACATTCAGTACTTC | CASSQEPGGNIQYF
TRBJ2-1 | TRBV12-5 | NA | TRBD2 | TGTGCTAGTCTCGGTGGCGGGAGTACCTACAATGAGCAGTTCTTC | CASLGGGSTYNEQFF
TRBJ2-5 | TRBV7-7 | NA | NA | TGTGCCAGCAGCTTAGATGGTCCTAACGTAGAGACCCAGTACTTC | CASSLDGPNVETQYF
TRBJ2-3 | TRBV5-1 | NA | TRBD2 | TGCGCCAGCAGCTCCAGCGGGAGGAGCGCAGATACGCAGTATTTT | CASSSSGRSADTQYF
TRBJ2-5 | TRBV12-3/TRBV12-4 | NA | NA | TGTGCCAGCTCCGGGGAGCTACAAGAGACCCAGTACTTC | CASSGELQETQYF
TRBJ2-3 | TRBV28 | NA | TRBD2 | TGTGCCAGCAGTTTTCTGAGCGGGAGGGCCACAGATACGCAGTATTTT | CASSFLSGRATDTQYF
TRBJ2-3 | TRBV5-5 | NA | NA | TGTGCCAGCAGCTACCCGGCCTCGACAGGAGCATCCGATACGCAGTATTTT | CASSYPASTGASDTQYF
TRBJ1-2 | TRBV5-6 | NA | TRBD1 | TGTGCCAGCAGCTTTGCCGGGACAGCAAGCTATGGCTACACCTTC | CASSFAGTASYGYTF
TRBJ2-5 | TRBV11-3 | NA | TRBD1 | TGTGCCAGCAGCACGCGGACAGGGCCCGGGGAGACCCAGTACTTC | CASSTRTGPGETQYF
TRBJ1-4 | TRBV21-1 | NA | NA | TGTGCCAGCACCCCTGGGTCGCGGGAAAAACTGTTTTTT | CASTPGSREKLFF
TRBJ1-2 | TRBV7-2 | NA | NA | TGTGCCAGCGTTCGAGGCGGGGGTGACTATGGCTACACCTTC | CASVRGGGDYGYTF
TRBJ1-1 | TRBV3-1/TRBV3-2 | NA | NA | TGTGCCAGCAGCCAGTTAACGGACTTCAACACTGAAGCTTTCTTT | CASSQLTDFNTEAFF
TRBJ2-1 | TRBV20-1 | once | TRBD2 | TGCAGTGCTCCATCAGCGGGGAACCAGTTCTTC | CSAPSAGNQFF
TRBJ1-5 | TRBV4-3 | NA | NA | TGCGCCAGCAGCCAGGTAGCCTGGGGCGGGGGACAGCCCCAGCATTTT | CASSQVAWGGGQPQHF
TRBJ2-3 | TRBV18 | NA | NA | TGTGCCAGCTCAGCTATACTAGGATTGGGAGATACGCAGTATTTT | CASSAILGLGDTQYF
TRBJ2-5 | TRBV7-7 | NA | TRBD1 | TGTGCCAGCAGCTTAGATCAGGGGGTCCAAGAGACCCAGTACTTC | CASSLDQGVQETQYF
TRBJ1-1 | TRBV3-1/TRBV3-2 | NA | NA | TGTGCCAGCAGGAGATACAGGGTCTCCTCTGAAGCTTTCTTT | CASRRYRVSSEAFF
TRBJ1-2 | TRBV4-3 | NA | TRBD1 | TGCGCCAGCAGCCAACGAACTACAGGGGCTGCAATCTATGGCTACACCTTC | CASSQRTTGAAIYGYTF
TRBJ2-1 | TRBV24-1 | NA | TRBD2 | TGTGCCACCAGTGGACTAGCGGGAGACAATGAGCAGTTCTTC | CATSGLAGDNEQFF
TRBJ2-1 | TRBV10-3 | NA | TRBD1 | TGTGCCATAAGTGAGTTGGGACAGGGGCAAAATGAGCAGTTCTTC | CAISELGQGQNEQFF
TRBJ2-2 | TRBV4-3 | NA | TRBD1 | TGCGCCAGCAGCCCAAACAGGGGCACCGGGGAGCTGTTTTTT | CASSPNRGTGELFF
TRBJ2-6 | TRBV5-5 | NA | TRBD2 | TGTGCCAGCAGCTTGTCTAGCGGGACCTCTGGGGCCAACGTCCTGACTTTC | CASSLSSGTSGANVLTF
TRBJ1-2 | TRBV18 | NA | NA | TGTGCCAGCTCACCCACCCAAGGTGCGGTAGATGGCTACACCTTC | CASSPTQGAVDGYTF
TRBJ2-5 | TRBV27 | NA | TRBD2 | TGTGCCAGCAGTCGCTCAAGACCCGCCGGGGGAGGGCGGGAGACCCAGTACTTC | CASSRSRPAGGGRETQYF
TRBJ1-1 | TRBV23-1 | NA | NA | TGCGCCAGCAGTCGGGCGGGGGTACCCACTGAAGCTTTCTTT | CASSRAGVPTEAFF
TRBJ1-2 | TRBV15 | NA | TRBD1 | TGTGCCACCAGCAGAGTCTCCGGGACAGGGGGCGACTATGGCTACACCTTC | CATSRVSGTGGDYGYTF
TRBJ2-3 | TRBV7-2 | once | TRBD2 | TGTGCCAGCACTACTCCTGGGAGGGTTTCGAGCACAGATACGCAGTATTTT | CASTTPGRVSSTDTQYF
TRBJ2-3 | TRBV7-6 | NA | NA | TGTGCCAGCAGCTTAAGGGGACTCCCCACAGATACGCAGTATTTT | CASSLRGLPTDTQYF
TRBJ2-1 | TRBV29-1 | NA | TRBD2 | TGCAGCGCTGCAGGGGCTAGCGGGTCCCCCTACAATGAGCAGTTCTTC | CSAAGASGSPYNEQFF
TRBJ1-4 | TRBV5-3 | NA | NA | TGTGCCAGAAGCTGTGACAGACGAATCCGAGAAAAACTGTTTTTT | CARSCDRRIREKLFF
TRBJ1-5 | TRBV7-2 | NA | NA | TGTGCCAGCAGCTTAATTAGCTCCGTTAGCAATCAGCCCCAGCATTTT | CASSLISSVSNQPQHF
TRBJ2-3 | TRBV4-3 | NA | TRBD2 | TGCGCCAGCAGCCAAGGACTAGCGGGCAGCACAGATACGCAGTATTTT | CASSQGLAGSTDTQYF
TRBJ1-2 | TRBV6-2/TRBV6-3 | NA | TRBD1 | TGTGCCAGCAGTTATCGGACAGGGGTCTATGGCTACACCTTC | CASSYRTGVYGYTF
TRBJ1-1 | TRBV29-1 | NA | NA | TGCAGCGTTGAAGGAGGTCGGAACACTGAAGCTTTCTTT | CSVEGGRNTEAFF
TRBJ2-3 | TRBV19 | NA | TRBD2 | TGTGCCAGTAGTATTTTCCCCGGCGGGAGAATAGATACGCAGTATTTT | CASSIFPGGRIDTQYF
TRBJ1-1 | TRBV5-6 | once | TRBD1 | TGTGCCAGCAGCTGGACAGGGATTACGACTGAAGCTTTCTTT | CASSWTGITTEAFF
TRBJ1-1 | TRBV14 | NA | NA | TGTGCCAGCAGCCAATGGCTGAACACTGAAGCTTTCTTT | CASSQWLNTEAFF
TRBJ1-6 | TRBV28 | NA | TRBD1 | TGTGCCAGCAGGGGACAGACAGGGGAGATTTCACCCCTCCACTTT | CASRGQTGEISPLHF
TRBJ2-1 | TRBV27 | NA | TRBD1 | TGTGCCAGCAGCCGGGACAGGGGGCTCGTTGAGCAGTTCTTC | CASSRDRGLVEQFF
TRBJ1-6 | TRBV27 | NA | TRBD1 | TGTGCCAGCAGTTTGAGAACAGGGGTGACCTATAATTCACCCCTCCACTTT | CASSLRTGVTYNSPLHF
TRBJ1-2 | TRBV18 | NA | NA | TGTGCCAGCTCACCAACTATTGGACAGCAACTGAACTATGGCTACACCTTC | CASSPTIGQQLNYGYTF
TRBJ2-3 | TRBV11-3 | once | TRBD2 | TGTGCCAGCAGCAGACTAGCGGTAGGGGGAGATACGCAGTATTTT | CASSRLAVGGDTQYF